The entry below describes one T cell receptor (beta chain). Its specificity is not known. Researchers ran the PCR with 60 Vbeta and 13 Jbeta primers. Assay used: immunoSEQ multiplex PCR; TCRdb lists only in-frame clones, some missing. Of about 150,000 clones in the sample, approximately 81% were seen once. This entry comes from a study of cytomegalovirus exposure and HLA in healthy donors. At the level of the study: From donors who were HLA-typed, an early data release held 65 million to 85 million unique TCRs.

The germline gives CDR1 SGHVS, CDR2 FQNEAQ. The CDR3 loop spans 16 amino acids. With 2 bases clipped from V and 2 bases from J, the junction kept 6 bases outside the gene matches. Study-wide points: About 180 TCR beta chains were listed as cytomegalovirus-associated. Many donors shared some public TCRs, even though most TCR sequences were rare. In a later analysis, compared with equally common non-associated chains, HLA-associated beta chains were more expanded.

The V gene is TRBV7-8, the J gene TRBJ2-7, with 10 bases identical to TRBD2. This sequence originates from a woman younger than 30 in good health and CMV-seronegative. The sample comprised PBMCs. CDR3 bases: TGTGCCAGCAGCTTACGGGCTAGCGGGAGCGCCTACGAGCAGTACTTC. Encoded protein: CASSLRASGSAYEQYF. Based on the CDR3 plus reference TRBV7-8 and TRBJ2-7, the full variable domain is GAGVSQSPRYKVAKRGQDVALRCDPISGHVSLFWYQQALGQGPEFLTYFQNEAQLDKSGLPSDRFFAERPEGSVSTLKIQRTQQEDSAVYLCASSLRASGSAYEQYFGPGTRLTVT.